This is a list of T cell receptor beta chains from one sample in a study of PD-1 blockade in classical Hodgkin lymphoma. Sequencing used immunoSEQ multiplex PCR; TCRdb keeps in-frame clones, though not all of them. Here the sample spans 20,000 to 25,000 clones, approximately 74% being singletons. The starting material was peripheral blood mononuclear cells (PBMCs), obtained at baseline. These receptors all stem from a human donor with classical Hodgkin lymphoma. The CDR3 runs from the conserved cysteine through the conserved F or W. Fields, in order: D gene, V gene, clone size, J gene, CDR3 protein, CDR3 DNA. D genes are given only for firm matches. A clone size is listed for some rows: how often the clone was seen (once, few, many), or a class if it is expanded.

D: NA
V: TRBV9
size: NA
J: TRBJ2-7
CDR3: CASSVGREYHEQYF
DNA: TGTGCCAGCAGCGTAGGCCGGGAGTACCACGAGCAGTACTTC

D: NA
V: TRBV5-1
size: few
J: TRBJ2-1
CDR3: CASTRGGLNEQFF
DNA: TGCGCCAGCACCCGGGGCGGTCTAAATGAGCAGTTCTTC

D: TRBD1
V: TRBV6-7
size: NA
J: TRBJ1-5
CDR3: CASSRGAQHF
DNA: TGTGCCAGCAGCAGGGGGGCCCAGCATTTT

D: NA
V: TRBV7-2
size: NA
J: TRBJ2-1
CDR3: CASSTGYTEIGEQFF
DNA: TGTGCCAGCAGCACTGGATATACGGAGATCGGTGAGCAGTTCTTC

D: NA
V: TRBV19
size: NA
J: TRBJ2-1
CDR3: CASSIQGNNEQFF
DNA: TGTGCCAGTAGTATACAGGGGAACAATGAGCAGTTCTTC

D: NA
V: TRBV6-5
size: NA
J: TRBJ1-2
CDR3: CASNRRGSGHGYTF
DNA: TGTGCCAGCAACAGGAGGGGTAGCGGTCATGGCTACACCTTC

D: TRBD1
V: TRBV10-3
size: NA
J: TRBJ1-5
CDR3: CAISEFGQVQNQPQHF
DNA: TGTGCCATCAGTGAATTCGGACAGGTCCAAAATCAGCCCCAGCATTTT

D: TRBD1
V: TRBV9
size: NA
J: TRBJ2-1
CDR3: CASSPRDRGSYNEQFF
DNA: TGTGCCAGCAGCCCCCGGGACAGGGGGTCCTACAATGAGCAGTTCTTC

D: NA
V: TRBV6-6
size: NA
J: TRBJ2-2
CDR3: CASSYSRDGGELFF
DNA: TGTGCCAGCAGTTACTCTAGGGACGGCGGGGAGCTGTTTTTT

D: NA
V: TRBV30
size: NA
J: TRBJ2-5
CDR3: CAWSRRLQETQYF
DNA: TGTGCCTGGAGTCGCCGGTTACAAGAGACCCAGTACTTC

D: NA
V: TRBV6-5
size: NA
J: TRBJ2-2
CDR3: CASSYVDTGELFF
DNA: TGTGCCAGCAGTTATGTTGACACCGGGGAGCTGTTTTTT

D: NA
V: TRBV19
size: NA
J: TRBJ2-7
CDR3: CASSILGQSIYEQYF
DNA: TGTGCCAGTAGTATTTTAGGACAGTCCATCTACGAGCAGTACTTC

D: NA
V: TRBV14
size: NA
J: TRBJ2-1
CDR3: CASSPWDTLYNEQFF
DNA: TGTGCCAGCAGCCCCTGGGACACTCTGTACAATGAGCAGTTCTTC

D: TRBD1
V: TRBV10-3
size: NA
J: TRBJ1-5
CDR3: CAIRGQGTHQPQHF
DNA: TGTGCCATCAGAGGACAGGGAACCCATCAGCCCCAGCATTTT

D: TRBD2
V: TRBV5-1
size: NA
J: TRBJ2-3
CDR3: CASSLTSGNPTDTQYF
DNA: TGCGCCAGCAGCCTCACAAGCGGGAATCCCACAGATACGCAGTATTTT

D: NA
V: TRBV4-1
size: NA
J: TRBJ1-2
CDR3: CASSLSSLGGYTF
DNA: TGCGCCAGCAGCCTCTCGAGTTTGGGGGGCTACACCTTC

D: TRBD2
V: TRBV5-1
size: NA
J: TRBJ2-3
CDR3: CASSWRLAGETDTQYF
DNA: TGCGCCAGCAGCTGGAGACTAGCGGGGGAGACAGATACGCAGTATTTT

D: TRBD1
V: TRBV7-2
size: NA
J: TRBJ1-1
CDR3: CASSLEGDSREAFF
DNA: TGTGCCAGCAGCTTAGAGGGGGACAGCCGTGAAGCTTTCTTT

D: NA
V: TRBV10-3
size: NA
J: TRBJ1-1
CDR3: CAIRVGSGDGNTEAFF
DNA: TGTGCCATCAGAGTCGGCTCCGGAGATGGGAACACTGAAGCTTTCTTT

D: NA
V: TRBV6-5
size: NA
J: TRBJ1-5
CDR3: CASSRGGVQPQHF
DNA: TGTGCCAGCAGCCGTGGGGGGGTTCAGCCCCAGCATTTT

D: NA
V: TRBV28
size: NA
J: TRBJ2-7
CDR3: CASSLRVSEQYF
DNA: TGTGCCAGCAGCCTACGGGTATCCGAGCAGTACTTC

D: NA
V: TRBV5-8
size: NA
J: TRBJ1-5
CDR3: CASSSGAWGQPQHF
DNA: TGTGCCAGCAGCTCAGGGGCATGGGGTCAGCCCCAGCATTTT

D: NA
V: TRBV7-3
size: NA
J: TRBJ2-1
CDR3: CASSLDVSSYNEQFF
DNA: TGTGCCAGCAGCTTAGATGTTAGCTCCTACAATGAGCAGTTCTTC

D: TRBD2
V: TRBV9
size: NA
J: TRBJ2-7
CDR3: CASSRQGTSGNREQYF
DNA: TGTGCCAGCAGCCGACAAGGGACTAGCGGGAATCGCGAGCAGTACTTC

D: NA
V: TRBV7-2
size: NA
J: TRBJ2-1
CDR3: CASSPRGGGNNEQFF
DNA: TGTGCCAGCAGCCCAAGAGGGGGAGGTAACAATGAGCAGTTCTTC

D: TRBD1
V: TRBV7-9
size: NA
J: TRBJ2-7
CDR3: CASSLDLGGWNEQYF
DNA: TGTGCCAGCAGCTTAGACCTAGGGGGCTGGAACGAGCAGTACTTC

D: NA
V: TRBV4-3
size: NA
J: TRBJ2-4
CDR3: CASSQDGTRLDIQYF
DNA: TGCGCCAGCAGCCAAGACGGGACACGGCTTGACATTCAGTACTTC

D: TRBD2
V: TRBV9
size: NA
J: TRBJ2-2
CDR3: CASSVASGMTGELFF
DNA: TGTGCCAGCAGCGTAGCTAGCGGGATGACCGGGGAGCTGTTTTTT

D: NA
V: TRBV9
size: NA
J: TRBJ2-1
CDR3: CASSGGTYNEQFF
DNA: TGTGCCAGCAGCGGAGGGACCTACAATGAGCAGTTCTTC

D: NA
V: TRBV15
size: NA
J: TRBJ2-3
CDR3: CATSRDKGRLVTDTQYF
DNA: TGTGCCACCAGCAGAGATAAGGGGCGCTTGGTAACAGATACGCAGTATTTT

D: TRBD1
V: TRBV6-5
size: NA
J: TRBJ2-7
CDR3: CASSKDPGQGSEQYF
DNA: TGTGCCAGCAGTAAGGATCCGGGACAGGGATCCGAGCAGTACTTC

D: NA
V: TRBV5-1
size: few
J: TRBJ2-6
CDR3: CASSSGAGANVLTF
DNA: TGCGCCAGCAGCTCAGGGGCGGGGGCCAACGTCCTGACTTTC

D: TRBD1
V: TRBV19
size: NA
J: TRBJ2-1
CDR3: CASSRIGDRAYNEQFF
DNA: TGTGCCAGTAGTCGGATTGGGGACAGGGCTTACAATGAGCAGTTCTTC

D: TRBD2
V: TRBV7-6
size: NA
J: TRBJ2-2
CDR3: CASSLRLAGGTDTGELFF
DNA: TGTGCCAGCAGCTTAAGACTAGCGGGAGGTACGGACACCGGGGAGCTGTTTTTT

D: NA
V: TRBV6-5
size: once
J: TRBJ2-1
CDR3: CASSRGSLVNEQFF
DNA: TGTGCCAGCAGTCGTGGAAGTTTAGTTAATGAGCAGTTCTTC

D: NA
V: TRBV4-3
size: NA
J: TRBJ2-1
CDR3: CASSQEMRGEQFF
DNA: TGCGCCAGCAGCCAAGAGATGCGGGGTGAGCAGTTCTTC